The T cell receptor (beta chain) under discussion was sequenced for a study of blood T cell repertoires in COVID-19 (dated by TCRdb to between 2020 and 2021). Describing the broader study: The collaborator samples originated in the United States, Italy and Spain and spanned the acute and convalescent phases of COVID-19. The prospective study material was composed of cDNA or gDNA derived from T cells, B-cell-depleted T cells, or PBMCs. Subjects who had been exposed to COVID-19, were actively infected with it, or had recovered from it provided the deeply sampled blood TCRbeta repertoires that made up the dataset. The repertoires were made available in a free public database intended to serve as a resource for research on the immune response to SARS-CoV-2. Samples came from the ongoing ImmuneRACE study (first 160 participants) plus 1,254 subjects from 6 global collaborators. The sample metadata nearly always contained a de-identified subject ID, COVID-19 status, age in years and sex. HLA class I and class II types, where available, came from metadata supplied by the sample provider rather than from assay-based typing. What the study reported, not specific to this receptor: The quantity of clinical and demographic metadata differed by source and by participant and was supplied without curation.

TCRbeta CDR3 regions were amplified from genomic DNA using the immunoSEQ Assay, a bias-controlled multiplex PCR. As for how the authors treated the data: Nucleated cell counts per sample were estimated from amplification of reference gene primers within the assay. Sequence reads were collapsed and filtered to measure the absolute abundance of every unique TCRbeta CDR3 rearrangement. For each sample, productive Simpson clonality was calculated by taking the square root of Simpson's diversity index across productive rearrangements. As stored in TCRdb, this immuneACCESS dataset retains in-frame rearrangements with V and J assigned. A fraction of the clones does not appear; measured against another copy, unresolved V genes explain less than half of the discrepancy, and the remainder lacks a known reason. The D gene and trimming were derived from the DNA, and the V and J assignments and clone size from that table. Present in this sample are 120,000 to 150,000 clones, 70% to 90% of which were seen just once. 13% of the sample is in the top ten clones.

In the germline V gene, CDR1 corresponds to LGHNA and CDR2 to YNFKEQ. There are 14 amino acids in the CDR3, from cysteine to phenylalanine inclusive. Just the 42-base CDR3 DNA is kept, in frame starting at base 1. V ends up 0 bases short and J 4 bases short, with an unmatched junction base count of 3. About this clone: There is no known antigen for this receptor. One base away there is no much larger clone; base qualities are not given.

Collaborating institutions collected whole blood in K2EDTA tubes following their own protocols. For TCRbeta analysis, collaborator samples were shipped as frozen whole blood, as isolated PBMCs, or as DNA extracted from either sample type. This receptor chain uses TRBV4-2 and TRBJ2-7; 7 bases in between match TRBD2. This clonotype was obtained from a man aged 55 to 70 with active or convalescent COVID-19. Specimen: peripheral blood. CDR3 sequence: CASSQELASYEQYF. The DNA is TGTGCCAGCAGCCAAGAACTAGCGTCGTACGAGCAGTACTTC.